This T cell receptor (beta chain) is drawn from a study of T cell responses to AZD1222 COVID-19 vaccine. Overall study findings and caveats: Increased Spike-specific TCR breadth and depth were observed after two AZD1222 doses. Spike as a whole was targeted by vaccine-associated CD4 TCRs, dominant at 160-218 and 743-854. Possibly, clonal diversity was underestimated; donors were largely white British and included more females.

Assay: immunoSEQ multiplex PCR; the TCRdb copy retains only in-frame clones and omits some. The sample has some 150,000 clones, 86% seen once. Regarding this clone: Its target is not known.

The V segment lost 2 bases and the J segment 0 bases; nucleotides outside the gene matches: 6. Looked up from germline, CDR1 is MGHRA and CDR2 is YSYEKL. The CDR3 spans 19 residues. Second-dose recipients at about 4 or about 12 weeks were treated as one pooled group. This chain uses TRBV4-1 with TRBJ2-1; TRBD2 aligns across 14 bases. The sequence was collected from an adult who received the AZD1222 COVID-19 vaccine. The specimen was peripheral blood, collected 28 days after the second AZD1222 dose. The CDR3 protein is CASSQRAGLAGDSYNEQFF. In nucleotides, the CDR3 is TGCGCCAGCAGCCAAAGAGCGGGACTAGCGGGGGACTCCTACAATGAGCAGTTCTTC.